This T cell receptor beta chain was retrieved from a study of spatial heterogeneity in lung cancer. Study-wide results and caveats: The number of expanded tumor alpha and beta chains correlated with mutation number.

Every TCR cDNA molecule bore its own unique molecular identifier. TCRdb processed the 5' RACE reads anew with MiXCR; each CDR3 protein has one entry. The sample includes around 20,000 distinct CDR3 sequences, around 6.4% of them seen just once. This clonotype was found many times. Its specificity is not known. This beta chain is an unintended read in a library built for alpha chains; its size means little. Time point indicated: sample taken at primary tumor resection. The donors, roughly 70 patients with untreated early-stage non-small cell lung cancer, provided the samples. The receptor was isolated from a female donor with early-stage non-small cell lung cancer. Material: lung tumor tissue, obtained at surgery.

The DNA of the CDR3 is TGTGCCAGTAGAGGGGACAGCTATCAGCCCCAGCATTTT. Translating it yields CASRGDSYQPQHF. The chain couples TRBV19 to TRBJ1-5; 7 nucleotides align to TRBD1. Germline CDR1 and CDR2: LNHDA and SQIVND (reference sequence). This CDR3 has 13 amino acids. V shed 6 bases and J 5 bases; nucleotides not matched to a gene: 4.